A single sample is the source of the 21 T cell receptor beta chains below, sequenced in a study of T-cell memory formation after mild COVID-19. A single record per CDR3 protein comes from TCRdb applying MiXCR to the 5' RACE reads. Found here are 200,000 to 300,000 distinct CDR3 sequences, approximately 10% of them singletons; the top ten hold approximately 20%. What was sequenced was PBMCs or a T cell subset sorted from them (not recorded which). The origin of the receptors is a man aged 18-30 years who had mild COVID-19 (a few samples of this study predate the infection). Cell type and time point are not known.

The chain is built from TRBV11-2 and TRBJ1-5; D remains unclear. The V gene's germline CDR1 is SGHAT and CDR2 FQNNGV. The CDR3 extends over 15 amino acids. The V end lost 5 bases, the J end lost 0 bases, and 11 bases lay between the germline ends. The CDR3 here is CASSPGRNSNQPQHF. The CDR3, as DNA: TGTGCCAGCAGCCCGGGTCGTAATAGCAATCAGCCCCAGCATTTT.

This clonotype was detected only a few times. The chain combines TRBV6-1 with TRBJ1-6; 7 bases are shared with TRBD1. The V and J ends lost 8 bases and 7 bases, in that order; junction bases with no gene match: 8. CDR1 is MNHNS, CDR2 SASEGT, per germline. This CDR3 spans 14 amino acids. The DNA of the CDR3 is TGTGCCAGCCGATATCTGACAGGGAATTCACCCCTCCACTTT. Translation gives CASRYLTGNSPLHF.

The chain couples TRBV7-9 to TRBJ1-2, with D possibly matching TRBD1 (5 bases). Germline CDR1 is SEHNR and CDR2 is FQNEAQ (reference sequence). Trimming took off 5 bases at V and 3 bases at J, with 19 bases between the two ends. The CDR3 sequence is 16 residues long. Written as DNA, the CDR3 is TGTGCCAGCAGCCTCATGTACTCAGGGTTGGACTATGGCTACACCTTC. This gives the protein CASSLMYSGLDYGYTF. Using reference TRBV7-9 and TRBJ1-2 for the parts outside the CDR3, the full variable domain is DTGVSQNPRHKITKRGQNVTFRCDPISEHNRLYWYRQTLGQGPEFLTYFQNEAQLEKSRLLSDRFSAERPKGSFSTLEIQRTEQGDSAMYLCASSLMYSGLDYGYTFGSGTRLTVV.

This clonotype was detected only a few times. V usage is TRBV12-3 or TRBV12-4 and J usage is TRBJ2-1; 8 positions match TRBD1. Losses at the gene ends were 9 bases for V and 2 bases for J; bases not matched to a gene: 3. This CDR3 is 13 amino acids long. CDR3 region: CASRQGTYNEQFF. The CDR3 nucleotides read TGTGCCAGTCGACAGGGGACCTACAATGAGCAGTTCTTC.

The CDR3 spells CASSLIPKNEQFF. CDR3 coding DNA: TGCGCCAGCAGCTTGATTCCCAAAAATGAGCAGTTCTTC. The rearrangement links TRBV5-1 to TRBJ2-1; no reliable D call. V dropped 1 base and J dropped 7 bases, with 9 bases sitting between them. The germline V gene has CDR1 SGHRS and CDR2 YFSETQ. The CDR3 consists of 13 residues.

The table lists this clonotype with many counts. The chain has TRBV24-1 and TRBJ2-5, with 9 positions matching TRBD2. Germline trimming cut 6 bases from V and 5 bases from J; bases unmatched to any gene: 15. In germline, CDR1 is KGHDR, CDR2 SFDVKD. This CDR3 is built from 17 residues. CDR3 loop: CATSLGGGGAHEETQYF. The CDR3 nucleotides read TGTGCCACCAGTCTAGGTGGCGGGGGGGCTCATGAGGAGACCCAGTACTTC.

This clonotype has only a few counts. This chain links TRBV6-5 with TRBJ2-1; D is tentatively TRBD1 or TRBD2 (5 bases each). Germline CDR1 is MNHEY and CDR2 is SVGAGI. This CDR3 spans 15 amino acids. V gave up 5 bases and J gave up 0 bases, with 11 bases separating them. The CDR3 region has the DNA TGTGCCAGCAGTCAATTGAGGGGCTCCTACAATGAGCAGTTCTTC. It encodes CASSQLRGSYNEQFF.

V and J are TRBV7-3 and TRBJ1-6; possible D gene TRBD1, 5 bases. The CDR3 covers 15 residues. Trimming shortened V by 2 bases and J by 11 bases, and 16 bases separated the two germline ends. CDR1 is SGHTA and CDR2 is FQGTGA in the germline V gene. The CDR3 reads CASSLVGGEGTPLHF. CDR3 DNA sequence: TGTGCCAGCAGCTTAGTCGGGGGAGAAGGGACACCCCTCCACTTT.

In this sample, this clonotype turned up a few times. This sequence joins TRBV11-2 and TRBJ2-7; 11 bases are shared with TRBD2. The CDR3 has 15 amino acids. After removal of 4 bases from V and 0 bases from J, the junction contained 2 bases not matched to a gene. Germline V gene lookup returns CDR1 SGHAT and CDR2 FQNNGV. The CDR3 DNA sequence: TGTGCCAGCAGCTCTAGCGGGGGGAGCTCCTACGAGCAGTACTTC. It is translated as CASSSSGGSSYEQYF.

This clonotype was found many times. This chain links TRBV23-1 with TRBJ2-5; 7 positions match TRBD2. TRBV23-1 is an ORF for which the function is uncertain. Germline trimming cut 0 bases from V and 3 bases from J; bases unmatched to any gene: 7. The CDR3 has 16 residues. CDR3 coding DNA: TGCGCCAGCAGTCAATCGAGGTCGCTAGCGGAAGAGACCCAGTACTTC. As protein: CASSQSRSLAEETQYF.

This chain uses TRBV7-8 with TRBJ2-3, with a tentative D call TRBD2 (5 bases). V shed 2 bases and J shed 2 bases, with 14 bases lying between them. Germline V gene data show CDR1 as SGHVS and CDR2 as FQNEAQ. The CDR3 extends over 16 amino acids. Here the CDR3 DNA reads TGTGCCAGCAGCTTATGGGAGCCTTCTACCACAGATACGCAGTATTTT. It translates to CASSLWEPSTTDTQYF.

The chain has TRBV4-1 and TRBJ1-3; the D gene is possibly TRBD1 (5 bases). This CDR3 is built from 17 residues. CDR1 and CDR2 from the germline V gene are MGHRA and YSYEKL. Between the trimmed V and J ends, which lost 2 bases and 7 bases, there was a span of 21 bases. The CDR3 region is CASSQRGGWDPRNTIYF. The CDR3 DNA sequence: TGCGCCAGCAGCCAAAGGGGCGGGTGGGATCCGAGGAACACCATATATTTT.

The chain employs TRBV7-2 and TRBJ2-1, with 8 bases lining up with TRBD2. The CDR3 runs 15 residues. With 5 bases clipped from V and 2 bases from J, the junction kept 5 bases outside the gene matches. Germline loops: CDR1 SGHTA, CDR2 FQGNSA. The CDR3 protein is CASSRGGGTYNEQFF. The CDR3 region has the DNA TGTGCCAGCAGCCGGGGCGGGGGGACCTACAATGAGCAGTTCTTC.

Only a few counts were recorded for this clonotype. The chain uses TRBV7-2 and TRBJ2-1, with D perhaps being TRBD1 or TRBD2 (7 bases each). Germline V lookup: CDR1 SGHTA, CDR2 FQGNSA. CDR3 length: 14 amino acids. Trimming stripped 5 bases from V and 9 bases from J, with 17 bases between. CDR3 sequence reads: CASSQGGGLPEQFF. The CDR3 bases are TGTGCCAGCAGCCAGGGGGGGGGGCTCCCTGAGCAGTTCTTC.

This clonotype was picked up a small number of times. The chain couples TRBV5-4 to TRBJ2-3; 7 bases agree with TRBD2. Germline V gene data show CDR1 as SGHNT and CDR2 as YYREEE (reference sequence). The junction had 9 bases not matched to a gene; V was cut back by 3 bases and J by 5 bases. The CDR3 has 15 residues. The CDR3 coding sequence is TGTGCCAGCAGCTGGGGGGGTTTCAGGTTAGATACGCAGTATTTT. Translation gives CASSWGGFRLDTQYF.

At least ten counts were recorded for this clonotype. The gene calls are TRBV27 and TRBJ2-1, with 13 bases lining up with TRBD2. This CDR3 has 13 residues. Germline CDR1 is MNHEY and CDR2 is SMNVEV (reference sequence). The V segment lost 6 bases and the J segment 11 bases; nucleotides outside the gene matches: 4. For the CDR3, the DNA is TGTGCCAGCAGGACTAGCGGGGGGTCCCAGCAGTTCTTC. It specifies CASRTSGGSQQFF.

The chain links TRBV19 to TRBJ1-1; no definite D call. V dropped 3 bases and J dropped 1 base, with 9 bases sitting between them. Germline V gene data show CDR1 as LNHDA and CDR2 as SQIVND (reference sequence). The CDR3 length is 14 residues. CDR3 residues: CASSILVGNTEAFF. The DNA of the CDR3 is TGTGCCAGTAGTATCCTGGTTGGGAACACTGAAGCTTTCTTT.

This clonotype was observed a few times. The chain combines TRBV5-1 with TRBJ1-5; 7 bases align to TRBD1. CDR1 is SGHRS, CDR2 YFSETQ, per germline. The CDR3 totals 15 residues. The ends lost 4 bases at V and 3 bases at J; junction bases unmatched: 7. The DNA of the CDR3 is TGCGCCAGCAGCGCTGGGACAGAAGACAATCAGCCCCAGCATTTT. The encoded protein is CASSAGTEDNQPQHF.

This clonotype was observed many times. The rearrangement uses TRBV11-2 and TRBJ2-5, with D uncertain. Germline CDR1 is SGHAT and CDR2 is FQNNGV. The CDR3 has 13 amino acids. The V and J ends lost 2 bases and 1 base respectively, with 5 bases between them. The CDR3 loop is CASSLRVQETQYF. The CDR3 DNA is TGTGCCAGCAGCTTACGGGTCCAAGAGACCCAGTACTTC.

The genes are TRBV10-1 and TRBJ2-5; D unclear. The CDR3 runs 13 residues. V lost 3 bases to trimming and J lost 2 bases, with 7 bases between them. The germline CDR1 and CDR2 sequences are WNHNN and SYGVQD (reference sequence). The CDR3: CASSDAGQETQYF. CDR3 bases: TGCGCCAGCAGTGACGCAGGTCAAGAGACCCAGTACTTC.

CDR3 region: CATHGTGSNEQFF. CDR3 sequence (DNA): TGTGCCACCCACGGCACAGGGTCCAATGAGCAGTTCTTC. The rearrangement links TRBV24-1 to TRBJ2-1; a weak D match, TRBD1 (6 bases). V lost 9 bases, J lost 6 bases, and 14 bases lay in between. From germline, CDR1 is KGHDR and CDR2 SFDVKD. This CDR3 comprises 13 residues.